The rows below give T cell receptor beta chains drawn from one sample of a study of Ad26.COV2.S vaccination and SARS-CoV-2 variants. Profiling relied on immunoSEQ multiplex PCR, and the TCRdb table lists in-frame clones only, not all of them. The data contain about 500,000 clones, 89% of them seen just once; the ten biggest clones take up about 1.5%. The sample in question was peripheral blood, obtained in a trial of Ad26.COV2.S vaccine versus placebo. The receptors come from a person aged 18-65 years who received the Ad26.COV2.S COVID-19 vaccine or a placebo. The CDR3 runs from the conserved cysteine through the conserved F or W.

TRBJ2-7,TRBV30,CACRSASYEQYF
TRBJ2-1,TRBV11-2,CASSLGELAYNEQFF
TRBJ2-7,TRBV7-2,CASRSGTGVHEQYF
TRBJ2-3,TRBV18,CASSPQGNEDTQYF
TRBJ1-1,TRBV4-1,CASSQDRGQGVRRTEAFF
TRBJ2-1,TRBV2,CASSVSSEQFF
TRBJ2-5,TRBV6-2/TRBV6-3,CASSFSAGREETQYF
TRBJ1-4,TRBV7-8,CASSEGKGAGKLFF
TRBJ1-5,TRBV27,CASSSGTGYELGSQPQHF
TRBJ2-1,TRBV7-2,CASSYSGSILNEQFF
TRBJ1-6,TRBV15,CATSRDPDANSPLHF
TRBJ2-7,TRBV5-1,CASNSGTAYEQYF
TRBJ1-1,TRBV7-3,CASSSSGEDTEAFF